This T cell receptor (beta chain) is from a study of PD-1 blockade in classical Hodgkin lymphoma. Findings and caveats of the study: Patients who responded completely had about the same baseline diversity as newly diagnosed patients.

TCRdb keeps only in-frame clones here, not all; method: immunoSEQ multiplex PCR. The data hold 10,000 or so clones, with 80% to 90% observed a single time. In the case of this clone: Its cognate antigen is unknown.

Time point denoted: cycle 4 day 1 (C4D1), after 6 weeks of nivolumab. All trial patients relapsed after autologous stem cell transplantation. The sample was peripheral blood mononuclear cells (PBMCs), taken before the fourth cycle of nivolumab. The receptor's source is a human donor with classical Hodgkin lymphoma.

The CDR3 bases are TGCAGCGTACCGGGACAGAAGGGGGACACTGAAGCTTTCTTT. This sequence encodes CSVPGQKGDTEAFF. The J gene is TRBJ1-1, the V gene TRBV29-1; 7 nucleotides align to TRBD1. V lost 6 bases, J lost 3 bases, and 10 bases stayed unmatched. CDR3 length equals 14 residues. Germline CDR1 is SQVTM and CDR2 is ANQGSEA.